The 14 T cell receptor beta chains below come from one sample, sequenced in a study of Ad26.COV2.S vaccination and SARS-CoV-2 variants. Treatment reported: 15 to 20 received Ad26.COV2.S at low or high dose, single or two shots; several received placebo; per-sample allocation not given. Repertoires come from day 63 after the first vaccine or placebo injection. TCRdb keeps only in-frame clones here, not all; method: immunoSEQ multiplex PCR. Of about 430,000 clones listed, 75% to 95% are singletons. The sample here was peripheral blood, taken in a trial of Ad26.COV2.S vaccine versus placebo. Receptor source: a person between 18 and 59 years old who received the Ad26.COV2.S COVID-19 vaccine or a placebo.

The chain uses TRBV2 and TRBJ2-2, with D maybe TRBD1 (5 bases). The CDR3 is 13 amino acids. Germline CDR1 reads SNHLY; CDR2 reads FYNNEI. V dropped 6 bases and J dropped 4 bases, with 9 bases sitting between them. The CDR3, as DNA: TGTGCCAGCAGGACCACAGGCACCGGGGAGCTGTTTTTT. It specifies CASRTTGTGELFF.

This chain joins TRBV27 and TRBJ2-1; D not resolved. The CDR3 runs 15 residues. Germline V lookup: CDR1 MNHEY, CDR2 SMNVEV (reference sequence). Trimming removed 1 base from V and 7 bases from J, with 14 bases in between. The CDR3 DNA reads TGTGCCAGCAGTTTATTTGCGGCTAGAAGAAATGAGCAGTTCTTC. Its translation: CASSLFAARRNEQFF.

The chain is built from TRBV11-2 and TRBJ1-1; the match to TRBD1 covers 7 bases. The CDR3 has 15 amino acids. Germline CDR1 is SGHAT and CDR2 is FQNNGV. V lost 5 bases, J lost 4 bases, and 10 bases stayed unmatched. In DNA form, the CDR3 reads TGTGCCAGCAGCCCCCGACAGGGTGGGGGCACTGAAGCTTTCTTT. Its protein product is CASSPRQGGGTEAFF.

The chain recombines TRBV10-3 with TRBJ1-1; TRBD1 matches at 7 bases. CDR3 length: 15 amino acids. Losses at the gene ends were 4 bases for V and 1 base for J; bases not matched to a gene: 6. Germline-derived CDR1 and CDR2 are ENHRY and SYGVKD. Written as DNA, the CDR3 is TGTGCCATCAGTGGACAGGGACAGAGGAACACTGAAGCTTTCTTT. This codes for CAISGQGQRNTEAFF.

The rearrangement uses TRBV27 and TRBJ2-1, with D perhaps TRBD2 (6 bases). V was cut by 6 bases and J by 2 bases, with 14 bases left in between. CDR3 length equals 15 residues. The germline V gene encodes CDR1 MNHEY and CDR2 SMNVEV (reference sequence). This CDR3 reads CASRGGTQTYNEQFF. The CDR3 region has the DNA TGTGCCAGCAGGGGTGGGACTCAAACCTACAATGAGCAGTTCTTC.

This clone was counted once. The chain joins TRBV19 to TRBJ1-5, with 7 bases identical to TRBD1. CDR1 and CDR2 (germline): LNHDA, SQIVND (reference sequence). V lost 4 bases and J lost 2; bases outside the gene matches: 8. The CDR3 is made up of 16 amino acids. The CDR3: CASSTLDRVGNQPQHF. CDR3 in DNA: TGTGCCAGTAGTACCCTCGACAGGGTGGGCAATCAGCCCCAGCATTTT.

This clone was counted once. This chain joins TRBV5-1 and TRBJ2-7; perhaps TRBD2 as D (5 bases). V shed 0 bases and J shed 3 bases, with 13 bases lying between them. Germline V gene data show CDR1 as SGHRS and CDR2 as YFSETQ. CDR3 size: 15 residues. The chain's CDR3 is CASSLVSDGLYEQYF. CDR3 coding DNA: TGCGCCAGCAGCTTGGTGAGTGACGGACTCTACGAGCAGTACTTC.

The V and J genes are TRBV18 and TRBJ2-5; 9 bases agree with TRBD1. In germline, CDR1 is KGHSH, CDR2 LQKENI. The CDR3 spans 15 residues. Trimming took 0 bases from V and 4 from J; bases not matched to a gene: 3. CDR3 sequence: CASSPPGQGRETQYF. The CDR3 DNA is TGTGCCAGCTCACCACCGGGACAGGGTCGAGAGACCCAGTACTTC. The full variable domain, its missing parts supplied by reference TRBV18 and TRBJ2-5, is NAGVMQNPRHLVRRRGQEARLRCSPMKGHSHVYWYRQLPEEGLKFMVYLQKENIIDESGMPKERFSAEFPKEGPSILRIQQVVRGDSAAYFCASSPPGQGRETQYFGPGTRLLVL.

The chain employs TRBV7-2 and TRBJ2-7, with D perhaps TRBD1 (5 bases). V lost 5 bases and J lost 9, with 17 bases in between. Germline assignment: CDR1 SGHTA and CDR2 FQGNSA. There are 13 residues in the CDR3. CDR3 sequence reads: CASSLIQGDAQYF. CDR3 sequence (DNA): TGTGCCAGCAGCCTCATTCAGGGTGACGCGCAGTACTTC.

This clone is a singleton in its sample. The CDR3 reads CASTPGRGGNQPQHF. In nucleotides, the CDR3 is TGTGCCAGTACCCCAGGGAGGGGAGGCAATCAGCCCCAGCATTTT. The rearrangement uses TRBV19 and TRBJ1-5; D is possibly TRBD1 (5 bases). Germline assignment: CDR1 LNHDA and CDR2 SQIVND (reference sequence). The CDR3 length is 15 residues. V lost 7 bases, J lost 2 bases, and 15 bases lay in between.

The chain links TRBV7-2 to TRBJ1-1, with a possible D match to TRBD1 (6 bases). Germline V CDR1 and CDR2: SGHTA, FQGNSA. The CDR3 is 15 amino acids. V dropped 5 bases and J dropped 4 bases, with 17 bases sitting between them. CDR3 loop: CASSRTGRGSTEAFF. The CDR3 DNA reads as TGTGCCAGCAGCAGGACGGGCAGGGGAAGCACTGAAGCTTTCTTT.

CDR3 coding DNA: TGTGCCAGCACCGGGACGAGGGCAGGGATCCACGAGCAGTACTTC. It is translated as CASTGTRAGIHEQYF. The V gene is TRBV6-5, the J gene TRBJ2-7; D assignment may be TRBD1 or TRBD2 (5 bases each). The CDR3 extends over 15 amino acids. Trimming removed 7 bases from V and 5 bases from J, with 21 bases in between. The V gene's germline CDR1 is MNHEY and CDR2 SVGAGI.

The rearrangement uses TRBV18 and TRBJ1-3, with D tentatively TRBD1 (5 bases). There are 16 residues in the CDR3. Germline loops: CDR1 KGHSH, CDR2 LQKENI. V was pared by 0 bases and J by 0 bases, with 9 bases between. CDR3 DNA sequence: TGTGCCAGCTCACCACCGGCCAGGGCCTCTGGAAACACCATATATTTT. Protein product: CASSPPARASGNTIYF. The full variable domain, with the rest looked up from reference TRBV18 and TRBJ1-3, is NAGVMQNPRHLVRRRGQEARLRCSPMKGHSHVYWYRQLPEEGLKFMVYLQKENIIDESGMPKERFSAEFPKEGPSILRIQQVVRGDSAAYFCASSPPARASGNTIYFGEGSWLTVV.

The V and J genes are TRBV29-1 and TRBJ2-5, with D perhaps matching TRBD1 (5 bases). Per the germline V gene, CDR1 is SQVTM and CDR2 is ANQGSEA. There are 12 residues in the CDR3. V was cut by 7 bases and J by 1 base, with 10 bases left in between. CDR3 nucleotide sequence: TGCAGCGCAACAGGCTTCCAAGAGACCCAGTACTTC. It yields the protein CSATGFQETQYF. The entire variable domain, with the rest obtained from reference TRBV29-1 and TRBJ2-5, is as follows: SAVISQKPSRDICQRGTSLTIQCQVDSQVTMMFWYRQQPGQSLTLIATANQGSEATYESGFVIDKFPISRPNLTFSTLTVSNMSPEDSSIYLCSATGFQETQYFGPGTRLLVL.